This entry concerns a single TCR beta chain. Produced via immunoSEQ multiplex PCR; TCRdb's table is partial and in-frame only. The data show about 130,000 clones, around 86% seen once. Unmatched junction bases numbered 12, after V lost 11 bases and J lost 5 bases. The germline V gene has CDR1 LNHDA and CDR2 SQIVND (reference sequence). The CDR3 loop spans 14 amino acids. The source of the sample is a study of blood T cell repertoires in COVID-19. Background on the study: From T cells, B-cell-depleted T cells, or PBMCs came the material, which was cDNA or gDNA.

This sequence was found in an elderly man with active or convalescent COVID-19. J is TRBJ1-1 and V is TRBV19; 9 bases are a match to TRBD1. The sample consisted of peripheral blood. DNA for the CDR3: TGTGCCGCAAGCCGGGACAGGGAAGGGACTGAAGCTTTCTTT. Translated: CAASRDREGTEAFF.